This T cell receptor (beta chain) derives from a study of blood T cell repertoires in COVID-19. As processed by the authors: Nucleated cell number was recorded as an estimate derived from reference gene primer amplification. TCRdb's copy holds only in-frame clones and misses some; the assay was immunoSEQ multiplex PCR. The D gene and trimming were derived from the DNA, and the V and J assignments and clone size from that table. The profile covers 55,000 to 80,000 clones, with around 88% appearing a single time and 12% taken by the ten largest. The receptor was isolated from a human donor in a cohort sampled during active COVID-19. The sequenced sample was peripheral blood.

The CDR3: CASSGEPGVAPKYEQYF. CDR3 DNA: TGTGCCAGCAGCGGAGAACCGGGAGTAGCACCAAAATACGAGCAGTACTTC. The genes are TRBV5-5 and TRBJ2-7; possible D gene TRBD2, 6 bases. Trimming removed 4 bases from V and 4 bases from J, with 24 bases in between. Germline V gene lookup returns CDR1 SGHKS and CDR2 YYEKEE (reference sequence). The CDR3 sequence is 17 residues long. Using reference TRBV5-5 and TRBJ2-7 for the parts outside the CDR3, the full variable domain is DAGVTQSPTHLIKTRGQQVTLRCSPISGHKSVSWYQQVLGQGPQFIFQYYEKEERGRGNFPDRFSARQFPNYSSELNVNALLLGDSALYLCASSGEPGVAPKYEQYFGPGTRLTVT.